This record covers a single T cell receptor (beta chain). Its antigen remains unknown. The data were obtained in a study of OX40 agonist ivuxolimab in advanced cancers. About the research overall: Patients were treated with ivuxolimab, an agonistic anti-OX40 (CD134) antibody. Aged about 20 to 85 with a mean of approximately 57 years, they were approximately 79% male. Patients enrolled in dose escalation were diagnosed with hepatocellular carcinoma, melanoma, renal cell or head and neck cancer. Study-wide results and caveats: At doses 0.1 to 3.0 mg/kg, CD4+ and CD8+ clones expanded.

Repertoires were generated with immunoSEQ multiplex PCR, while TCRdb's copy carries only in-frame clones and drops some. The table includes about 76,000 clones, 85% to 90% detected once. Germline loops: CDR1 SGHNT, CDR2 YYREEE (reference sequence). Trimming left V 4 bases short and J 1 base short, with 12 bases between. The CDR3 loop spans 15 amino acids. The gene calls are TRBV5-4 and TRBJ2-1, with D possibly called TRBD1 or TRBD2 (6 bases each). The specimen comprised CD4+ or CD8+ T cells sorted from blood, sampled in a trial of the OX40 agonist ivuxolimab. This TCR came from an adult with an advanced solid tumor such as melanoma, head and neck, liver or kidney cancer. CDR3 amino acids: CASSLRGGSYNEQFF. The CDR3 nucleotides are TGTGCCAGCAGCCTCAGGGGAGGTTCCTACAATGAGCAGTTCTTC.